This T cell receptor (beta chain) was captured in a study of T cells after yellow fever vaccination. Study-level findings and limits: Sorted repertoires could include abundant contaminating clonotypes from bulk cells. Most primary-vaccination clones recurred post-booster (about 96% CD4, over 70% CD8).

The study made its TCR cDNA through 5'RACE template switching. That step introduced a universal primer site along with UMIs. TCRdb recomputed calls from the 5' RACE reads with MiXCR, one row per CDR3 protein. The table lists 610,000 or so distinct CDR3 sequences, 12% of them singletons. This clonotype occurred a few times. Antigen: not known. The CDR3 runs 13 residues. Germline CDR1 reads SEHNR; CDR2 reads FQNEAQ (reference sequence). Trimming left V 3 bases short and J 13 bases short, with 13 bases between. V and J are TRBV7-9 and TRBJ1-6; D is perhaps TRBD1 (5 bases). Here the sequenced sample was PBMCs, taken on the day of the yellow fever booster vaccination. This TCR was recovered from a young man who received the YFV17D yellow fever vaccine. The DNA for the CDR3 is TGTGCCAGCAGCTTGGCCAGGGCCGCCCCCCTCCACTTT. It yields the protein CASSLARAAPLHF.